The 27 T cell receptor beta chains given below trace back to one sample, sequenced in a study of blood T cell repertoires in COVID-19. Libraries were prepared by immunoSEQ multiplex PCR; TCRdb keeps only in-frame clonotypes and omits some of them. In the table there are roughly 100,000 clones, approximately 77% of which are singletons. Sample: peripheral blood. These receptor sequences come from a woman older than 75 with acute or convalescent COVID-19.

The chain uses TRBV25-1 and TRBJ1-6; no clear D. Looked up from germline, CDR1 is MGHDK and CDR2 is SYGVNS. Trimming removed 4 bases at V and 9 bases at J, with 10 bases between. This CDR3 has 13 residues. The CDR3 nucleotides are TGTGCCAGCAGTGGGGAGAGTTTTTCACCCCTCCACTTT. Protein product: CASSGESFSPLHF.

The chain recombines TRBV7-9 with TRBJ1-1, with 7 bases that match TRBD1. Per the germline V gene, CDR1 is SEHNR and CDR2 is FQNEAQ (reference sequence). The CDR3 totals 14 residues. Trimming removed 5 bases from V and 3 bases from J; junction bases left unmatched: 6. CDR3 in DNA: TGTGCCAGCAGCACACAGGGGACATACACTGAAGCTTTCTTT. Protein product: CASSTQGTYTEAFF.

The CDR3 reads CASSSRLAGGHTGELFF. The CDR3 coding sequence is TGTGCCAGCAGCTCCCGACTAGCGGGGGGGCACACCGGGGAGCTGTTTTTT. V gene TRBV7-2 combines with J gene TRBJ2-2; TRBD2 agrees at 14 bases. CDR3 size: 17 residues. Germline values: CDR1 SGHTA, CDR2 FQGNSA. V was clipped by 4 bases and J by 3 bases; unmatched bases: 4. The entire variable domain, with the rest obtained from reference TRBV7-2 and TRBJ2-2, is as follows: GAGVSQSPSNKVTEKGKDVELRCDPISGHTALYWYRQSLGQGLEFLIYFQGNSAPDKSGLPSDRFSAERTGGSVSTLTIQRTQQEDSAVYLCASSSRLAGGHTGELFFGEGSRLTVL.

The rearrangement links TRBV18 to TRBJ1-6; tentatively, D is TRBD1 (5 bases). The CDR3 is 15 residues long. Deletions cut 3 bases from V and 7 bases from J, with 13 bases between. Germline CDR1 is KGHSH and CDR2 is LQKENI. The CDR3 DNA follows: TGTGCCAGCTCACCTGAGGCAGGGTTCAATTCACCCCTCCACTTT. This codes for CASSPEAGFNSPLHF.

The rearrangement uses TRBV29-1 and TRBJ1-6; D may be TRBD1 (5 bases). Trimming shortened V by 2 bases and J by 14 bases, and 10 bases separated the two germline ends. This CDR3 has 11 amino acids. The germline V gene encodes CDR1 SQVTM and CDR2 ANQGSEA. The CDR3 spells CSVEWGRALHF. CDR3 DNA: TGCAGCGTTGAATGGGGCAGGGCCCTCCACTTT.

The rearrangement joins TRBV19 to TRBJ2-7, with 8 bases lining up with TRBD1. Germline CDR1 LNHDA, CDR2 SQIVND (reference sequence). This CDR3 contains 15 residues. V was pared by 4 bases and J by 5 bases, with 10 bases of the junction left unmatched. The CDR3 is CASSRGDRYRDEQYF. CDR3 in DNA: TGTGCCAGTAGTAGGGGGGACAGGTACAGGGACGAGCAGTACTTC.

This rearrangement joins TRBV19 to TRBJ2-3; a possible D gene is TRBD1 (5 bases). The germline CDR1 and CDR2 sequences are LNHDA and SQIVND (reference sequence). Trimming removed 7 bases from V and 0 bases from J, with 11 bases in between. The CDR3 runs 14 residues. The CDR3 region has the DNA TGTGCCAGTACGACAGCCTCTAGCACAGATACGCAGTATTTT. Protein sequence: CASTTASSTDTQYF.

This chain joins TRBV19 and TRBJ2-2, with TRBD1 as a possible D gene (6 bases). V lost 6 bases, J lost 0 bases, and 11 bases lay in between. Germline loops: CDR1 LNHDA, CDR2 SQIVND (reference sequence). CDR3 size: 15 residues. CDR3 DNA: TGTGCCAGTAGGAAAGGGGGAACGAACACCGGGGAGCTGTTTTTT. It specifies CASRKGGTNTGELFF.

This clone was detected only once. V and J are TRBV7-2 and TRBJ2-5, with TRBD2 identical over 7 bases. Germline V gives CDR1 SGHTA, CDR2 FQGNSA. This CDR3 comprises 14 residues. The V segment lost 1 base and the J segment 4 bases; nucleotides outside the gene matches: 3. CDR3: CASSLGGSPETQYF. The CDR3 coding sequence is TGTGCCAGCAGCTTAGGCGGGAGCCCAGAGACCCAGTACTTC. Full variable domain (remainder filled in from reference TRBV7-2 and TRBJ2-5): GAGVSQSPSNKVTEKGKDVELRCDPISGHTALYWYRQSLGQGLEFLIYFQGNSAPDKSGLPSDRFSAERTGGSVSTLTIQRTQQEDSAVYLCASSLGGSPETQYFGPGTRLLVL.

V gene TRBV19 combines with J gene TRBJ1-2, with 7 bases aligning to TRBD1. Germline V gene lookup returns CDR1 LNHDA and CDR2 SQIVND (reference sequence). V lost 6 bases, J lost 0 bases, and 10 bases stayed unmatched. The CDR3 totals 16 residues. Here the CDR3 reads CASSRGQSLANYGYTF. The CDR3 DNA reads TGTGCCAGTAGCAGGGGACAGTCCCTAGCTAACTATGGCTACACCTTC.

V and J are TRBV28 and TRBJ1-6; 10 positions match TRBD1. The germline CDR1 and CDR2 sequences are MDHEN and SYDVKM. Trimming cost V 5 bases and J 14 bases; bases outside gene matches: 9. The CDR3 covers 14 residues. The CDR3 coding sequence is TGTGCCAGCAGTGCACCAGACAGGGGGCGAACCCTCCACTTT. This gives the protein CASSAPDRGRTLHF.

The V call is TRBV5-8, the J call TRBJ2-1, with a weak D call TRBD2 (6 bases). This CDR3 spans 14 amino acids. Germline V gene data show CDR1 as SGHTS and CDR2 as YDEGEE. V was pared by 5 bases and J by 4 bases, with 13 bases between. CDR3 bases: TGTGCCAGCAGGACTAGTGCAGGATACAATGAGCAGTTCTTC. The encoded protein is CASRTSAGYNEQFF.

V gene TRBV18 combines with J gene TRBJ2-7; possible D gene TRBD2, 6 bases. V gave up 3 bases and J gave up 0 bases, with 9 bases separating them. Germline loops: CDR1 KGHSH, CDR2 LQKENI. CDR3 length: 14 residues. The CDR3 spells CASSPSSASYEQYF. Written as DNA, the CDR3 is TGTGCCAGCTCACCTTCTAGCGCCTCCTACGAGCAGTACTTC.

The genes are TRBV12-3 or TRBV12-4 and TRBJ1-1; 7 bases match TRBD1. Germline trimming cut 6 bases from V and 3 bases from J; bases unmatched to any gene: 4. The CDR3 sequence is 13 residues long. CDR3 DNA: TGTGCCAGCAGCCGAGACAGGGACACTGAAGCTTTCTTT. It codes for CASSRDRDTEAFF.

The chain combines TRBV5-4 with TRBJ2-6, with D possibly TRBD1 on 6 matching bases. The CDR3 is made up of 16 amino acids. The V end lost 4 bases, the J end lost 0 bases, and 11 bases lay between the germline ends. Germline-derived CDR1 and CDR2 are SGHNT and YYREEE (reference sequence). The CDR3 DNA follows: TGTGCCAGCAGCGACGGACAGCCCTCTGGGGCCAACGTCCTGACTTTC. Its translation: CASSDGQPSGANVLTF.

This chain links TRBV12-3 or TRBV12-4 with TRBJ1-4; D not resolved. V lost 3 bases and J 1 base, leaving 3 bases between the germline ends. The CDR3 consists of 13 residues. The CDR3 sequence is CASSFGTNEKLFF. The CDR3 region has the DNA TGTGCCAGCAGTTTCGGAACTAATGAAAAACTGTTTTTT.

This clone has only one observation. The chain employs TRBV19 and TRBJ1-5; TRBD1 is a possible D gene (6 bases). CDR1 is LNHDA, CDR2 SQIVND, per germline (reference sequence). This CDR3 has 17 residues. V lost 10 bases and J 1 base, leaving 23 bases between the germline ends. The CDR3, as DNA: TGTGCCACCTCACCCACGAGGGGGGGGGAGAGCAATCAGCCCCAGCATTTT. Amino acids: CATSPTRGGESNQPQHF.

CDR3 DNA: TGTGCCAGCAGCTCATCTGAAGCTTTCTTT. It specifies CASSSSEAFF. The V gene is TRBV7-9, the J gene TRBJ1-1, with D hard to call. The CDR3 totals 10 residues. V was cut by 4 bases and J by 6 bases, with 3 bases left in between. CDR1 SEHNR and CDR2 FQNEAQ come from the germline V gene (reference sequence).

The chain employs TRBV7-2 and TRBJ1-2, with a possible D match to TRBD1 (6 bases). CDR1 and CDR2 from the germline V gene are SGHTA and FQGNSA. The CDR3 is made up of 15 amino acids. V was pared by 1 base and J by 3 bases, with 12 bases between. CDR3: CASSLVGRGHYGYTF. The CDR3 DNA is TGTGCCAGCAGCTTAGTTGGCAGGGGCCACTATGGCTACACCTTC.

The CDR3 loop reads CAISVERASEAFF. DNA for the CDR3: TGTGCCATCAGTGTGGAGAGGGCGTCTGAAGCTTTCTTT. The chain carries TRBV10-3 and TRBJ1-1, with unresolved D. V was shortened by 4 bases and J by 6 bases, with 12 bases between the two germline ends. This CDR3 comprises 13 residues. Germline values: CDR1 ENHRY, CDR2 SYGVKD.

This clone turned up a few times. The chain joins TRBV6-2 or TRBV6-3 to TRBJ2-7; a possible D gene is TRBD1 (6 bases). V gave up 0 bases and J gave up 3 bases, with 18 bases separating them. Per germline, CDR1 MNHEY and CDR2 SVGEGT. This CDR3 spans 17 amino acids. The CDR3 DNA sequence: TGTGCCAGCAGTTACTCGCCTATCAGGGGTGGGTTCTACGAGCAGTACTTC. This gives the protein CASSYSPIRGGFYEQYF.

This clone was found a few times. The CDR3 protein is CASSYSKTGAGYEQYF. For the CDR3, the DNA is TGTGCCAGCAGTTACTCCAAGACAGGGGCGGGCTACGAGCAGTACTTC. The chain has TRBV6-5 and TRBJ2-7, with 8 bases aligning to TRBD1. V lost 0 bases to trimming and J lost 3 bases; unmatched junction nucleotides: 7. There are 16 residues in the CDR3. Per germline, CDR1 MNHEY and CDR2 SVGAGI.

Only a few counts were recorded for this clone. This rearrangement joins TRBV9 to TRBJ2-5; D is undetermined. Trimming shortened V by 1 base and J by 1 base, and 8 bases separated the two germline ends. Looked up from germline, CDR1 is SGDLS and CDR2 is YYNGEE. The CDR3 loop spans 14 amino acids. CDR3 bases: TGTGCCAGCAGCGTAAATGTAGCCCAAGAGACCCAGTACTTC. This encodes CASSVNVAQETQYF. Drawing the rest from reference TRBV9 and TRBJ2-5, the complete variable domain is DSGVTQTPKHLITATGQRVTLRCSPRSGDLSVYWYQQSLDQGLQFLIQYYNGEERAKGNILERFSAQQFPDLHSELNLSSLELGDSALYFCASSVNVAQETQYFGPGTRLLVL.

The CDR3: CASSQDGNNQPQHF. The CDR3 bases are TGCGCCAGCAGCCAGGACGGGAACAATCAGCCCCAGCATTTT. The chain uses TRBV5-1 and TRBJ1-5, with no clear D. Looked up from germline, CDR1 is SGHRS and CDR2 is YFSETQ. The CDR3 loop spans 14 amino acids. V was pared by 4 bases and J by 3 bases, with 11 bases between.

J is TRBJ1-2 and V is TRBV10-3; 10 positions match TRBD1. The V and J ends lost 10 bases and 7 bases, in that order; junction bases with no gene match: 21. This CDR3 is built from 17 residues. Germline CDR1 and CDR2: ENHRY and SYGVKD. The CDR3 DNA is TGTGCCACCTCTAACGCCGGGACAGGGGCCTTTGGGGGTGGCTACACCTTC. It is translated as CATSNAGTGAFGGGYTF.

V usage is TRBV29-1 and J usage is TRBJ2-5; the D gene is possibly TRBD1 (6 bases). The CDR3 has 12 amino acids. The V and J ends lost 6 bases and 5 bases respectively, with 13 bases between them. The germline gives CDR1 SQVTM, CDR2 ANQGSEA. CDR3 sequence (DNA): TGCAGCGTCAACAGGGACGGGGAGACCCAGTACTTC. The encoded protein is CSVNRDGETQYF.

Notes on this clone: Germline is not matched at one junction end, which may reflect a read error. The genes are TRBV12-3 or TRBV12-4 and TRBJ2-7; D unresolved. This CDR3 contains 12 residues. CDR3 amino acids: CASSLSRPAESF. The DNA of the CDR3 is TGTGCCAGCAGTTTATCAAGGCCTGCGGAGTCCTTC.